This T cell receptor beta chain was sequenced for a study of T cell repertoires in cytomegalovirus infection. The overall study: Public TCR beta signatures marked donors with CMV infection and the matching HLA.

As concerns this clonotype: The antigen remains undetermined.

MiXCR, run by TCRdb on the reads, gives a single entry per CDR3 protein. The sample contains just under 550,000 distinct CDR3 sequences, about a quarter of which appear only once. Overall study results and limits: The ex vivo response was dominated by HLA-C-restricted CMV-specific TCR beta clonotypes.

This clonotype was sampled from a human donor in good health (CMV status not recorded). Some clones in this sample may be carry-over from other donors' samples. Sequencing input: PBMCs.

CDR3 residues: CASTPGGSGSGTYNEQFF. The CDR3, as DNA: TGTGCCAGTACCCCTGGAGGGAGCGGGAGTGGAACCTACAATGAGCAGTTCTTC. V is TRBV19 and J is TRBJ2-1; TRBD2 aligns across 8 bases. The V and J ends lost 7 bases and 2 bases, in that order; junction bases with no gene match: 16. This CDR3 spans 18 amino acids. Germline values: CDR1 LNHDA, CDR2 SQIVND (reference sequence).